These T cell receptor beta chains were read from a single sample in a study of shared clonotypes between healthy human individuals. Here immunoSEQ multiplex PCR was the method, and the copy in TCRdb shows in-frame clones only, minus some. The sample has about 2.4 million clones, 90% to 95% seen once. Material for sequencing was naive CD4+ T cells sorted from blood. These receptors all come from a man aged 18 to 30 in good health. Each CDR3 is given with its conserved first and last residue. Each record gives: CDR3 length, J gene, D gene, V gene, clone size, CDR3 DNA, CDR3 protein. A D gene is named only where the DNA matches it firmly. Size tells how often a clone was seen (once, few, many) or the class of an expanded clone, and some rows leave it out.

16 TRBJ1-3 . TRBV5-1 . TGCGCCAGCAGCTTGGAGGCAGCGGTTTTCGGAAACACCATATATTTT CASSLEAAVFGNTIYF
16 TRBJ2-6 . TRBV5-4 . TGTGCCAGCAGCGCCAGGGGTCCTAGCGGGGCCAACGTCCTGACTTTC CASSARGPSGANVLTF
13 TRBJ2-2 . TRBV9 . TGTGCCAGCAGCGTAGGCGGCACCGGGGAGCTGTTTTTT CASSVGGTGELFF
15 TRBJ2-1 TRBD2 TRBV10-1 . TGCGCCAGCAGTGAAGGGACTAGCGGGAGCAATGAGCAGTTCTTC CASSEGTSGSNEQFF
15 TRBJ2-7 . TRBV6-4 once TGTGCCAGCAGTGACGGGACGGCTACTCCCTACGAGCAGTACTTC CASSDGTATPYEQYF
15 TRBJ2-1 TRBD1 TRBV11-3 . TGTGCCAGCAGCTTAGGGACAGGATCCTACAATGAGCAGTTCTTC CASSLGTGSYNEQFF
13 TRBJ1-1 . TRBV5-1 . TGCGCCAGCAGCGCGGGGCTCCACGAGAAAGCTTTCTTT CASSAGLHEKAFF
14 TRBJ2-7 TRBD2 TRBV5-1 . TGCGCCAGCAGCTTGGATAGCGGGGGAATCGAGCAGTACTTC CASSLDSGGIEQYF
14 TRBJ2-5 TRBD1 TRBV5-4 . TGTGCCAGCAGCGACTACAGGGGGCGAGAGACCCAGTACTTC CASSDYRGRETQYF
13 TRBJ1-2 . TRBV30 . TGTGCCTGGAGTGTACGTAAGGATGTTGGCTACACCTTC CAWSVRKDVGYTF
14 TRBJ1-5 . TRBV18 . TGTGCCAGCTCACCAGGCACCGACAATCAGCCCCAGCATTTT CASSPGTDNQPQHF
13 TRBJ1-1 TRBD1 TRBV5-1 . TGCGCCAGCAGCGCCACAGGGGGCACTGAAGCTTTCTTT CASSATGGTEAFF
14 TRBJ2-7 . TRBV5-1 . TGCGCCAGCAGCTTCGGGACATCCTCCTACGAGCAGTACTTC CASSFGTSSYEQYF
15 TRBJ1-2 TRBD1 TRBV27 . TGTGCCAGCAGTTCGCCGGGACAGGGAAACTATGGCTACACCTTC CASSSPGQGNYGYTF
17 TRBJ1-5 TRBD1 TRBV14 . TGTGCCAGCAGCCAAGACTTATTGGACAGGGTGAATCAGCCCCAGCATTTT CASSQDLLDRVNQPQHF
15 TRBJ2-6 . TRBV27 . TGTGCCACCCGAAGCGGAAGCTCTGGGGCCAACGTCCTGACTTTC CATRSGSSGANVLTF
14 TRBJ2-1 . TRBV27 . TGTGCCAGCAGTCCAGAAAGGCCCTACAATGAGCAGTTCTTC CASSPERPYNEQFF
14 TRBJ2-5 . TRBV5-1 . TGCGCCAGCAGCCTTGGGTCGCGGCAAGAGACCCAGTACTTC CASSLGSRQETQYF
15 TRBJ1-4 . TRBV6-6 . TGTGCCAGCAGTTTTGTACAGGGAGCGGCTGAAAAACTGTTTTTT CASSFVQGAAEKLFF
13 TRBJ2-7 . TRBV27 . TGTGCCAGCAGTTGGGACTTAACCTACGAGCAGTACTTC CASSWDLTYEQYF
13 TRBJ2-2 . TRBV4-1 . TGCGCCAGCAGCCAAGGGTTAGCCGGGGAGCTGTTTTTT CASSQGLAGELFF
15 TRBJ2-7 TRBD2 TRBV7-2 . TGTGCCAGCAGCTTAGGCGGGGGGCTAGTCTACGAGCAGTACTTC CASSLGGGLVYEQYF
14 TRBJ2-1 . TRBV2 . TGTGCCAGCAGTGAGGTACTGGCTTACAATGAGCAGTTCTTC CASSEVLAYNEQFF
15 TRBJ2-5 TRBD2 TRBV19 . TGTGCCAGTAGTAGATACCGGGGGGTGGGAGAGACCCAGTACTTC CASSRYRGVGETQYF
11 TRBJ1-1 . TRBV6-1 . TGTGCCAGCACCAGGGTGACTGAAGCTTTCTTT CASTRVTEAFF
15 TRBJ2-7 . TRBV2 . TGTGCCAGCAGCGAAGGACTAGGGGGGAACTACGAGCAGTACTTC CASSEGLGGNYEQYF
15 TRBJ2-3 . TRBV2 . TGTGCCAGCAGTGAAAAGGGACTGAGCACAGATACGCAGTATTTT CASSEKGLSTDTQYF
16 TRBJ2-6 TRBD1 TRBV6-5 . TGTGCCAGCAGTTACACACGTACCGGGACAGGGGGCGTCCTGACTTTC CASSYTRTGTGGVLTF
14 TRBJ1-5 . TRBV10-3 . TGTGCCACCCGGCGGAGGGACACGGATCTGCCCCAGCATTTT CATRRRDTDLPQHF
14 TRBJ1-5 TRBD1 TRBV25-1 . TGTGCCAGCAGTCCGACAGGGGGTGGCCAGCCCCAGCATTTT CASSPTGGGQPQHF
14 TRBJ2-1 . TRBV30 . TGTGCCTGGGGGCGGGGACCAGGGATCCATGAGCAGTTCTTC CAWGRGPGIHEQFF
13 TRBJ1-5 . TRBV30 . TGTGCCTGGGGTACAGGGTTTAATCAGCCCCAGCATTTT CAWGTGFNQPQHF
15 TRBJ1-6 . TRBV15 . TGTGCCACCAGCAGAGGGGGGGCGCGCAATTCACCCCTCCACTTT CATSRGGARNSPLHF
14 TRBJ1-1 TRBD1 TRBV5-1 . TGCGCCAGCAGCTCGACAGGGGCCGGCACTGAAGCTTTCTTT CASSSTGAGTEAFF
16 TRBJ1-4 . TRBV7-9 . TGTGCCAGCAGCTCTTGGACAGCATCTGTAGGCGAAAAACTGTTTTTT CASSSWTASVGEKLFF
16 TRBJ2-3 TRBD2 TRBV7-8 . TGTGCCAGCAGCGAACCTAGCGGGGAAATCACAGATACGCAGTATTTT CASSEPSGEITDTQYF
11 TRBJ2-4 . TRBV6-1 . TGTGCCAGCAGTGAACGAGCTAGCTCCAACTTC CASSERASSNF
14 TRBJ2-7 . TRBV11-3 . TGTGCCAGCAGCTTGGGGCAGACCGGTTACGAGCAGTACTTC CASSLGQTGYEQYF
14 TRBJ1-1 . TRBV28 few TGTGCCAGCAGTACCCCGACAGGAAACACTGAAGCTTTCTTT CASSTPTGNTEAFF
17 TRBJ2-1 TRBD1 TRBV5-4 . TGTGCCAGCAGCTTGGGGAAGGGACAGGGCTACTACAATGAGCAGTTCTTC CASSLGKGQGYYNEQFF
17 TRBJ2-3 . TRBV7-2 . TGTGCCAGCAGCCAGGGGGCAGCGGGAGAGTGGAGAGATACGCAGTATTTT CASSQGAAGEWRDTQYF
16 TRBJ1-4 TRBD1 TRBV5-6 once TGTGCCAGCAGCTTGTGGGGGACAGGGGCTAATGAAAAACTGTTTTTT CASSLWGTGANEKLFF
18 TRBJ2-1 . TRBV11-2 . TGTGCCAGCAGCTTAGATCGGGCTAGCGTTGGGTCCTACAATGAGCAGTTCTTC CASSLDRASVGSYNEQFF
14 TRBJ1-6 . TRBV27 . TGTGCCAGCAGTCTTCAGGGACGGGGTGACCCCCTCCACTTT CASSLQGRGDPLHF
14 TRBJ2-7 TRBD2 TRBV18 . TGTGCCAGCTCGGCGGGACTAGGGGGTTCTGAGCAGTACTTC CASSAGLGGSEQYF
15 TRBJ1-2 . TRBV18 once TGTGCCAGCTCGCCGGGAGGCAAGGGAGGCTATGGCTACACCTTC CASSPGGKGGYGYTF
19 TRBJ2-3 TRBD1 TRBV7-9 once TGTGCCAGCATCAAGAGACCTAGAGACAGGGGGCCGGGGACAGATACGCAGTATTTT CASIKRPRDRGPGTDTQYF
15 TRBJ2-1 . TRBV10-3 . TGTGCCATCAGTGATCAGGCCGACTCCTACAATGAGCAGTTCTTC CAISDQADSYNEQFF
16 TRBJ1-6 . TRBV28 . TGTGCCAGCGGGACACACCTCACCTCCTATAATTCACCCCTCCACTTT CASGTHLTSYNSPLHF
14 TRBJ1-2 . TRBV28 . TGTGCCAGCGGGGTAGGGACGGTGAACTATGGCTACACCTTC CASGVGTVNYGYTF
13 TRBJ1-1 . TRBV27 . TGTGCCAGCGCTTTGGGACGGCACACTGAAGCTTTCTTT CASALGRHTEAFF
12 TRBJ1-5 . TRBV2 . TGTGCCAGCAGTGGGACTAATCAGCCCCAGCATTTT CASSGTNQPQHF
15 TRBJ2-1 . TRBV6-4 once TGTGCCATCTTAGGAGACAGACTCGAACCGAATGAGCAGTTCTTC CAILGDRLEPNEQFF